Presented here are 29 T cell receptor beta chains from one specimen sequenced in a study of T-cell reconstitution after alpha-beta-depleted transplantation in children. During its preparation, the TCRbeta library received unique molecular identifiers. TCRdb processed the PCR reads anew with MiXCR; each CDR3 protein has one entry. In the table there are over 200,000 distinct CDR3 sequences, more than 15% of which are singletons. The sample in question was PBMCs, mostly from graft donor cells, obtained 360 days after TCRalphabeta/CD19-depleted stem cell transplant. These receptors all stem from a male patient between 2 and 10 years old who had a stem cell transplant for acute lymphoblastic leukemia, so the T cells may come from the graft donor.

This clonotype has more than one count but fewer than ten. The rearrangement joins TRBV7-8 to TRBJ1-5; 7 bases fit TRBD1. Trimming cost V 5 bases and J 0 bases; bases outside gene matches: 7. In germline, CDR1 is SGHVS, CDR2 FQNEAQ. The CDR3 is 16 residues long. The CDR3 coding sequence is TGTGCCAGCAGCCCAGAGGGACAGCGTAGCAATCAGCCCCAGCATTTT. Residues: CASSPEGQRSNQPQHF.

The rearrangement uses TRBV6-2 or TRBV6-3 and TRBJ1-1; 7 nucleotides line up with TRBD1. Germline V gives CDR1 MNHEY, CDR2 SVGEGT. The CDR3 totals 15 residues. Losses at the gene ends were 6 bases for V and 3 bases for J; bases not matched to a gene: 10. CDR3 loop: CASRPLDREDTEAFF. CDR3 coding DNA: TGTGCCAGCAGACCCCTCGACAGGGAGGACACTGAAGCTTTCTTT.

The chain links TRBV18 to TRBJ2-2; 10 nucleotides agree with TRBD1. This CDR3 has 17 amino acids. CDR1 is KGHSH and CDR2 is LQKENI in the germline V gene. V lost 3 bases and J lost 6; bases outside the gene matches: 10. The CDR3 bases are TGTGCCAGCTCACCCCCCAAGGGACAGGGGTTCTCCGGGGAGCTGTTTTTT. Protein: CASSPPKGQGFSGELFF.

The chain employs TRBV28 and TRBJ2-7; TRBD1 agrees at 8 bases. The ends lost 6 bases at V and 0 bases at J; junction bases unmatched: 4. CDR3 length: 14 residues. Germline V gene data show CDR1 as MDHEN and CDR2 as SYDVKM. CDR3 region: CASRQGDFSYEQYF. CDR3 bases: TGTGCCAGCAGACAGGGGGATTTCTCCTACGAGCAGTACTTC.

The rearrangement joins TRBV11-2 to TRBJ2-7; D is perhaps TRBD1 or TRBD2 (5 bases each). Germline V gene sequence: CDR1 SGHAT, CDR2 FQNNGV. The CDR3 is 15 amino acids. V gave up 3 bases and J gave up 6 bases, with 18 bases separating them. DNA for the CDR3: TGTGCCAGCAGCTTGAGGGGACGCGGAGGCAGCGAGCAGTACTTC. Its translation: CASSLRGRGGSEQYF.

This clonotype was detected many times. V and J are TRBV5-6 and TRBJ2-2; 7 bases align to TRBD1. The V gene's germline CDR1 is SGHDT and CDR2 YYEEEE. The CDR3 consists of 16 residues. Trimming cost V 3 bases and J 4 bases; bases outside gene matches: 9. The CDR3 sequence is CASSWTGRAGTGELFF. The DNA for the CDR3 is TGTGCCAGCAGCTGGACAGGTCGGGCGGGCACCGGGGAGCTGTTTTTT.

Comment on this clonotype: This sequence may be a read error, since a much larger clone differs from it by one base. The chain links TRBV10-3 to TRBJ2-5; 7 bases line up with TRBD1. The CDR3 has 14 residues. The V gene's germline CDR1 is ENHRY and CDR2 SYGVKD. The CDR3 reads CAMSGDRAGETQYF. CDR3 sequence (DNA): TGTGCCATGAGTGGAGACAGGGCAGGAGAGACCCAGTACTTC.

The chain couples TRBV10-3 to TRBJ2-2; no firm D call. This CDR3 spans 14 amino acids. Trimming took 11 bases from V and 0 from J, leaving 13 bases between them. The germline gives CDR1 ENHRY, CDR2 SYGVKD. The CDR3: CASTPLPNTGELFF. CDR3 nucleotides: TGTGCCTCCACCCCACTTCCGAACACCGGGGAGCTGTTTTTT.

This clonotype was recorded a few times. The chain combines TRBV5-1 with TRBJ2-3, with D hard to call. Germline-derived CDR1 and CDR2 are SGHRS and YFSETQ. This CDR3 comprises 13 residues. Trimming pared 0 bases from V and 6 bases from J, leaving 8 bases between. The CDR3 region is CASSLGEVDTQYF. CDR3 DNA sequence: TGCGCCAGCAGCTTGGGGGAAGTTGATACGCAGTATTTT.

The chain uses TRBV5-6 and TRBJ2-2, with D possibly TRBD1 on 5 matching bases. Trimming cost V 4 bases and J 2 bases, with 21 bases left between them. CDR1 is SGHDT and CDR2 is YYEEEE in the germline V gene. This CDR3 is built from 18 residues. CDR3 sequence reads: CASSPQRSNRRNTGELFF. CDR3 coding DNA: TGTGCCAGCAGCCCTCAGCGTTCGAACAGGCGTAACACCGGGGAGCTGTTTTTT.

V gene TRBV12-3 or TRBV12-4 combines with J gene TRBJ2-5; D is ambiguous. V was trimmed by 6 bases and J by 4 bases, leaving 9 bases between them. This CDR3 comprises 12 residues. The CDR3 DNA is TGTGCCAGCAGCACTGGATCAGAGACCCAGTACTTC. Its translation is CASSTGSETQYF.

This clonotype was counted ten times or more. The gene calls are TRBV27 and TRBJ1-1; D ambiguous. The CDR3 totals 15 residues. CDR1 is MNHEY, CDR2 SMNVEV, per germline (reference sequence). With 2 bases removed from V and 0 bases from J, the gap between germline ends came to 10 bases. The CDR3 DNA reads TGTGCCAGCAGTTTAGGGTTGGGGATGAACACTGAAGCTTTCTTT. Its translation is CASSLGLGMNTEAFF.

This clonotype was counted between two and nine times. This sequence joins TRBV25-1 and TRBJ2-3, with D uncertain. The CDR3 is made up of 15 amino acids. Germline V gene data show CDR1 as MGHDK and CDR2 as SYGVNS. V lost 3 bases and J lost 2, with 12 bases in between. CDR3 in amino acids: CASSDPLTTTDTQYF. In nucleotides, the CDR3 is TGTGCCAGCAGTGATCCCCTAACAACCACAGATACGCAGTATTTT.

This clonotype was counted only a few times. The CDR3 DNA sequence: TGTGCCAGCAGCTACAAGGTCTCAACAGATACGCAGTATTTT. Amino acid sequence: CASSYKVSTDTQYF. The chain recombines TRBV7-2 with TRBJ2-3; no definite D call. CDR1 and CDR2 (germline): SGHTA, FQGNSA. V shed 4 bases and J shed 3 bases, with 11 bases lying between them. This CDR3 is built from 14 residues.

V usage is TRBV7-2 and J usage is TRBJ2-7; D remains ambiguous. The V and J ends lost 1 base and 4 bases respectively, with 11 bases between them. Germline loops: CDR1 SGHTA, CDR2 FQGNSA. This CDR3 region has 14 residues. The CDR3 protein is CASSLGIVSYEQYF. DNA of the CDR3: TGTGCCAGCAGCTTAGGTATAGTCTCATACGAGCAGTACTTC.

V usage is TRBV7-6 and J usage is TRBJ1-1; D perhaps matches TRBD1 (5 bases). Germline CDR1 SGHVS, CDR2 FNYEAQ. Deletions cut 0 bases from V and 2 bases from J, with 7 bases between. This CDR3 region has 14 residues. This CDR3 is CASSLAQGNTEAFF. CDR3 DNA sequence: TGTGCCAGCAGCTTAGCGCAGGGAAACACTGAAGCTTTCTTT.

This chain's CDR3 is CASSGGRQGGEKLFF. CDR3 bases: TGTGCCAGCAGTGGAGGGAGACAGGGAGGCGAAAAACTGTTTTTT. The chain employs TRBV6-1 and TRBJ1-4; 7 positions match TRBD1. Germline V gives CDR1 MNHNS, CDR2 SASEGT. V shed 4 bases and J 8 bases; nucleotides not matched to a gene: 10. The length of the CDR3 is 15 residues.

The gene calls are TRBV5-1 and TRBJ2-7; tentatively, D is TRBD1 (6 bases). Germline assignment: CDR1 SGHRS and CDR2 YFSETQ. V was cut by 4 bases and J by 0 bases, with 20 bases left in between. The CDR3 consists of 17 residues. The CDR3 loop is CASSIRQGQSASYEQYF. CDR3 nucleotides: TGCGCCAGCAGCATACGCCAAGGACAGTCCGCCTCCTACGAGCAGTACTTC.

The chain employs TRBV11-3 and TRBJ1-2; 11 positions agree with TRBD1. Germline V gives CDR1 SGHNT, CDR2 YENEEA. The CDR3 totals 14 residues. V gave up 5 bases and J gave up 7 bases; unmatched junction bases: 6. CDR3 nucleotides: TGTGCCAGCAGCACGGGACAGGGGGGATTTGGCTACACCTTC. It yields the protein CASSTGQGGFGYTF.

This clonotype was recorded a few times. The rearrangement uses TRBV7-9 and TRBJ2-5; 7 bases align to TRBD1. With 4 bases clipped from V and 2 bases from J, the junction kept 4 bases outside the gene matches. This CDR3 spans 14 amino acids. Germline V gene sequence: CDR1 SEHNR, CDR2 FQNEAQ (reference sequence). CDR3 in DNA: TGTGCCAGCAGCTCGAGACAGGGACAAGAGACCCAGTACTTC. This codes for CASSSRQGQETQYF.

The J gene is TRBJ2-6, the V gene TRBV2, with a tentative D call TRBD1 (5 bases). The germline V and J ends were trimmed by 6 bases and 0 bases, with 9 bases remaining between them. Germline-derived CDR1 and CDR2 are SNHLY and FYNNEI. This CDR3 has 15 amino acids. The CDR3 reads CASRGLVSGANVLTF. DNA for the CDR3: TGTGCCAGCAGGGGGCTAGTCTCTGGGGCCAACGTCCTGACTTTC.

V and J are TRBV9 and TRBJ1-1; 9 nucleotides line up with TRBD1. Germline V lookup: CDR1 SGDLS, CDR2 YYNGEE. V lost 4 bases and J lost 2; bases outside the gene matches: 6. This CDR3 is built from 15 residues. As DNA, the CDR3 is TGTGCCAGCAGCAAGCTGGGACAGGGAAACACTGAAGCTTTCTTT. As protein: CASSKLGQGNTEAFF.

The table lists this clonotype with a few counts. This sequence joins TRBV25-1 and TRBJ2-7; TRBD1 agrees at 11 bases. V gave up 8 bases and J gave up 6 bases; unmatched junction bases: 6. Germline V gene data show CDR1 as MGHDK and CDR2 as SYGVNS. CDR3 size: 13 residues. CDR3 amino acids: CASGIGTGGEQYF. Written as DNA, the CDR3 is TGTGCCAGCGGAATAGGGACAGGGGGCGAGCAGTACTTC.

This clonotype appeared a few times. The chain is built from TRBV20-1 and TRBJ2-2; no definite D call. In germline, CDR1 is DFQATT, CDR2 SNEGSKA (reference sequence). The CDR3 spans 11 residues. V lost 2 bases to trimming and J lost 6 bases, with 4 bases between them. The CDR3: CSARFSGELFF. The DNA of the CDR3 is TGCAGTGCTAGATTTTCCGGGGAGCTGTTTTTT.

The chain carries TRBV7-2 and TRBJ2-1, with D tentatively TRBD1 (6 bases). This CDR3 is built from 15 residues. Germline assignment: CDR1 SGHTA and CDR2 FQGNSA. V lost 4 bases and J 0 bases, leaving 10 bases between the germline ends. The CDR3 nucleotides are TGTGCCAGCAGCTCTCTAGGGGGCTCCTACAATGAGCAGTTCTTC. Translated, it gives CASSSLGGSYNEQFF.

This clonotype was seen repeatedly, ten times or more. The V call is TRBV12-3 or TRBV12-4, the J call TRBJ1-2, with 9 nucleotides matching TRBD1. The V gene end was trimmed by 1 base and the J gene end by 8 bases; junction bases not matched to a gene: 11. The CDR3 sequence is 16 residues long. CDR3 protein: CASSLGFPGTGTGYTF. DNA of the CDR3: TGTGCCAGCAGTTTAGGATTCCCCGGGACAGGGACCGGCTACACCTTC.

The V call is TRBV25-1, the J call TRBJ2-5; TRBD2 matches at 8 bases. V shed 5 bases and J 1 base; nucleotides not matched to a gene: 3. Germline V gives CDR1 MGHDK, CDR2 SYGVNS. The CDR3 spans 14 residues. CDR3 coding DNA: TGTGCCAGCAGTCGGACTAGCTCCCAAGAGACCCAGTACTTC. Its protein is CASSRTSSQETQYF.

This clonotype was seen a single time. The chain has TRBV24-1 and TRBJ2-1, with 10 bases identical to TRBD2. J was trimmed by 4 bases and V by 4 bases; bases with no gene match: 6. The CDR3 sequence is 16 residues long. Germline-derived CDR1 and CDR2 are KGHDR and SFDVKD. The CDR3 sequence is CATSDPLAGVYNEQFF. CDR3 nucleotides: TGTGCCACCAGTGACCCTCTAGCGGGAGTTTACAATGAGCAGTTCTTC.

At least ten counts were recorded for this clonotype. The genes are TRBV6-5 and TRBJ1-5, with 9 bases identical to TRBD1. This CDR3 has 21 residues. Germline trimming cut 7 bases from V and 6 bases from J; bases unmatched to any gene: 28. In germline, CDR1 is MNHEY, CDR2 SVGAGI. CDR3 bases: TGTGCCAGCAATTTTCCCTATTCCGGGGACAGGGCTCAACGGGTAAGTCAGCCCCAGCATTTT. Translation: CASNFPYSGDRAQRVSQPQHF.